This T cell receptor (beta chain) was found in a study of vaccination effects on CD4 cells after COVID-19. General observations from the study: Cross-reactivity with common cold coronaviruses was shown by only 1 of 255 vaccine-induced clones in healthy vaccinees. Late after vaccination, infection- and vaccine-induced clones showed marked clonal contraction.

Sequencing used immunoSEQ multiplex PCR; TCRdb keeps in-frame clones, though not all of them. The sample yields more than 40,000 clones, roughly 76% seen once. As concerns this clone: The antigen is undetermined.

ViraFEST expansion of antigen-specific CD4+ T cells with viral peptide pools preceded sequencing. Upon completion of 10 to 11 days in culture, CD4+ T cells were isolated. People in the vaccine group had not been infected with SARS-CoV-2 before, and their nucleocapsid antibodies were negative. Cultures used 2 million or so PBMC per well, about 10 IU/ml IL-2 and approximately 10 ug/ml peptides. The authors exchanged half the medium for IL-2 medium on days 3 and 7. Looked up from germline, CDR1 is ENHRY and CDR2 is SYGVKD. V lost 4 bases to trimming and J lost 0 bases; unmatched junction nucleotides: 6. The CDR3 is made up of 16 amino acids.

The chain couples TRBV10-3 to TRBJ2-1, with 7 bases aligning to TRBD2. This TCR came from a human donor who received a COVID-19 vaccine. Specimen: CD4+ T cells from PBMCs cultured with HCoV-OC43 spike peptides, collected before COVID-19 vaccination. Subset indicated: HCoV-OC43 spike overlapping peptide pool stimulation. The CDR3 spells CAISGLAGRSYNEQFF. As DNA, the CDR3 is TGTGCCATCAGTGGGTTAGCGGGCCGCTCCTACAATGAGCAGTTCTTC.